This T cell receptor (beta chain) came from a study of blood T cell repertoires in COVID-19. Study-level information: Samples taken during acute and convalescent COVID-19 were collected in the United States, Italy and Spain. Sources were T cells, B-cell-depleted T cells, or PBMCs; the material itself was cDNA or gDNA.

CDR3 length equals 14 residues. V trimming: 10 bases; J trimming: 2 bases; junction bases outside the gene matches: 4. The germline V gene has CDR1 ENHRY and CDR2 SYGVKD. Method: immunoSEQ multiplex PCR; TCRdb's copy keeps in-frame clones and lacks some. The data hold around 100,000 clones, with more than 70% observed a single time. Sequencing was done on a sample of peripheral blood. The clonotype comes from a human donor with acute or convalescent COVID-19. The donor label of this sample is uncertain. The chain combines TRBV10-3 with TRBJ1-3, with 11 positions matching TRBD1. DNA for the CDR3: TGTGCCACCGGACAGGGGGCGACTGGAAACACCATATATTTT. This gives the protein CATGQGATGNTIYF.